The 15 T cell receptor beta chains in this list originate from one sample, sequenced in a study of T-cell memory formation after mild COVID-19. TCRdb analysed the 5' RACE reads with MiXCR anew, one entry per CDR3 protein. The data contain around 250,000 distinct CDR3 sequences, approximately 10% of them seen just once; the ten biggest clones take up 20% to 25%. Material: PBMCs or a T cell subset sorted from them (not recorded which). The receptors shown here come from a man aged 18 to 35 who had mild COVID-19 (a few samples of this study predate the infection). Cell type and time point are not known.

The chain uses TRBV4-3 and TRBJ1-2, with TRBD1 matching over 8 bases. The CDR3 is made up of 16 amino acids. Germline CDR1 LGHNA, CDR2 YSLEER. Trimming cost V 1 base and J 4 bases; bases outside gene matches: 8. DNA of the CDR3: TGCGCCAGCAGCCAAGGGAGGTACAGGGGGACCTATGGCTACACCTTC. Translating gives CASSQGRYRGTYGYTF.

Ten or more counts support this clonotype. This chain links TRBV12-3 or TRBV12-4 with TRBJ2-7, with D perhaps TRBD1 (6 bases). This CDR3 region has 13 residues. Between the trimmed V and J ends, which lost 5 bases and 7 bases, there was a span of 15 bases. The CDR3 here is CASSRQGFEEQYV. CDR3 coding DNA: TGTGCCAGCAGTCGTCAGGGGTTCGAGGAGCAGTACGTC.

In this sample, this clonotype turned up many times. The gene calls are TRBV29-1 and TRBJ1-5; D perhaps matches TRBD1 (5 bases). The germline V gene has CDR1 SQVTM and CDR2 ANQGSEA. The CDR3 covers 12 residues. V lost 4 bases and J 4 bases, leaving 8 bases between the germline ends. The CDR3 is CSVGGGNQPQHF. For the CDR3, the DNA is TGCAGCGTTGGTGGGGGGAATCAGCCCCAGCATTTT.

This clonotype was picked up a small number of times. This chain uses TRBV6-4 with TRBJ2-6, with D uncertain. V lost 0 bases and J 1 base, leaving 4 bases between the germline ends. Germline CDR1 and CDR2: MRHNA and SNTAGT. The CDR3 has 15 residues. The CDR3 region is CASSDSKSGANVLTF. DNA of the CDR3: TGTGCCAGCAGTGACTCGAAATCTGGGGCCAACGTCCTGACTTTC.

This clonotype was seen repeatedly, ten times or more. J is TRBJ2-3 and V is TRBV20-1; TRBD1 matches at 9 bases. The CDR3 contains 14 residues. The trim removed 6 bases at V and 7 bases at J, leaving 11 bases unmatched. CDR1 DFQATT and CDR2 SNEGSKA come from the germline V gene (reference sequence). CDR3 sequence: CSAIPGQGTYTQYF. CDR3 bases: TGCAGTGCCATTCCGGGACAGGGTACTTATACGCAGTATTTT.

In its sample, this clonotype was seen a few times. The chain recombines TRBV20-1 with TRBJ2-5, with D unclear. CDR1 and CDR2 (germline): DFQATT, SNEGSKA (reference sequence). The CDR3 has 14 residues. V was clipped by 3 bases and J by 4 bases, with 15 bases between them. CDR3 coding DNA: TGCAGTGCTAGCCCACCTCGAACCGGAGAGACCCAGTACTTC. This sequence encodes CSASPPRTGETQYF.

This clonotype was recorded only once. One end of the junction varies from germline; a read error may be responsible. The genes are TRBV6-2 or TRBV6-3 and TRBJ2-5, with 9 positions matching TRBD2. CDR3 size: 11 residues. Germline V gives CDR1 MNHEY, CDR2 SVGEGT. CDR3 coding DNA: TGTGCCAGCAGTTACGCTAGCGGGGTGCACTTC. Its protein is CASSYASGVHF.

The CDR3 DNA reads as TGCGCCAGCAGCTCGCATGACAGGGCCGATTATAGTAACTATGGCTACACCTTC. This gives the protein CASSSHDRADYSNYGYTF. This chain joins TRBV5-1 and TRBJ1-2; TRBD1 aligns across 7 bases. V gave up 3 bases and J gave up 1 base; unmatched junction bases: 15. CDR3 length: 18 residues. CDR1 SGHRS and CDR2 YFSETQ come from the germline V gene.

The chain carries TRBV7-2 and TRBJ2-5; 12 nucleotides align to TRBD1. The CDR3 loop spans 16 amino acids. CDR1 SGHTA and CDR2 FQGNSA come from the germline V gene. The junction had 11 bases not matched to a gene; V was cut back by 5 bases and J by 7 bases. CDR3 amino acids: CASSPPGQGAGGTQYF. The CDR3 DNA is TGTGCCAGCAGCCCCCCGGGACAGGGGGCGGGTGGGACCCAGTACTTC.

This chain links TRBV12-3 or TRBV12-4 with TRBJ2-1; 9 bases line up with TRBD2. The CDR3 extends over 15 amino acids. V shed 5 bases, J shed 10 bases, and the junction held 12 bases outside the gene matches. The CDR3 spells CASSTRGTSPTEQFF. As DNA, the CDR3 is TGTGCCAGCAGTACCAGAGGGACTAGCCCAACCGAGCAGTTCTTC.

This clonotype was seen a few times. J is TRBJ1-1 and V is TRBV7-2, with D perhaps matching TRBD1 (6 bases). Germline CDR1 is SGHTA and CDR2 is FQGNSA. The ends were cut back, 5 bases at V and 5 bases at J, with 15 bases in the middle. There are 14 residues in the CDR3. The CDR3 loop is CASSPLGGWTEAFF. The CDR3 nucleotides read TGTGCCAGCAGCCCTCTAGGGGGATGGACTGAAGCTTTCTTT. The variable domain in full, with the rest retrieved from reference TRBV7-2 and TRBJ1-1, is GAGVSQSPSNKVTEKGKDVELRCDPISGHTALYWYRQSLGQGLEFLIYFQGNSAPDKSGLPSDRFSAERTGGSVSTLTIQRTQQEDSAVYLCASSPLGGWTEAFFGQGTRLTVV.

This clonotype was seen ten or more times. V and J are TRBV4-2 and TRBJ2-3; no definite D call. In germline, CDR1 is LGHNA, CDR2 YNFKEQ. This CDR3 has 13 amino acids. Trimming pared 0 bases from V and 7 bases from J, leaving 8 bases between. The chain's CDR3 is CASSQERPYTQYF. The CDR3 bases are TGTGCCAGCAGCCAAGAACGTCCCTATACGCAGTATTTT.

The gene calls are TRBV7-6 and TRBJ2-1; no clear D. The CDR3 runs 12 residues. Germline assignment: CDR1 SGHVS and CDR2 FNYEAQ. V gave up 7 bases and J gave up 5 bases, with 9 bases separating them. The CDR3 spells CASMGWNNEQFF. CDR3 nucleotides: TGTGCCAGCATGGGGTGGAACAATGAGCAGTTCTTC.

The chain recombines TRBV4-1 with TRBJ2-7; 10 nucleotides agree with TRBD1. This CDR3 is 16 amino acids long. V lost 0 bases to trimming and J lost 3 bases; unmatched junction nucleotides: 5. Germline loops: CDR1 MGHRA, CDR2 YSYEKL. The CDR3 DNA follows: TGCGCCAGCAGCCAAGAGGTAGGGGACAGGGGCTACGAGCAGTACTTC. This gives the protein CASSQEVGDRGYEQYF.

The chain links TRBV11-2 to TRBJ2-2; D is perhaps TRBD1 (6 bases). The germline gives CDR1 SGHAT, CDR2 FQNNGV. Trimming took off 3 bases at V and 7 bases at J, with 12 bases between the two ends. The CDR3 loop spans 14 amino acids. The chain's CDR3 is CASSFDGGGGELFF. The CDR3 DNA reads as TGTGCCAGCAGCTTTGATGGGGGCGGCGGGGAGCTGTTTTTT.